Below, one T cell receptor beta chain is given with its context. Its matching antigen is unknown. The germline V gene encodes CDR1 DFQATT and CDR2 SNEGSKA (reference sequence). Trimming stripped 5 bases from V and 6 bases from J, with 10 bases between. CDR3 length: 11 residues. Each donor's status was that of a healthy bone marrow donor. The PCR ran on 60 Vbeta and 13 Jbeta primers. The protocol was immunoSEQ multiplex PCR, while the TCRdb copy is restricted to in-frame clones and leaves out a portion. The data contain about 190,000 clones, approximately 81% of them seen just once; the ten biggest clones take up approximately 3.9%. The data originate from a study of cytomegalovirus exposure and HLA in healthy donors. Study-level background: Genotyping showed roughly 86% of over 350 donors falling in the Caucasian-associated ancestry cluster.

Whole-study results and caveats: Per published accounts, TCR beta sequences correctly predicted the HLA-A and HLA-B alleles of most subjects.

The sequencing input was PBMCs. The receptor comes from a man aged 50 to 60 in good health and CMV-seronegative. The chain couples TRBV20-1 to TRBJ1-1; possible D gene TRBD1, 6 bases. The CDR3, as DNA: TGCAGTGCTCTAGGGGGGGCTGAAGCTTTCTTT. Translating it yields CSALGGAEAFF.